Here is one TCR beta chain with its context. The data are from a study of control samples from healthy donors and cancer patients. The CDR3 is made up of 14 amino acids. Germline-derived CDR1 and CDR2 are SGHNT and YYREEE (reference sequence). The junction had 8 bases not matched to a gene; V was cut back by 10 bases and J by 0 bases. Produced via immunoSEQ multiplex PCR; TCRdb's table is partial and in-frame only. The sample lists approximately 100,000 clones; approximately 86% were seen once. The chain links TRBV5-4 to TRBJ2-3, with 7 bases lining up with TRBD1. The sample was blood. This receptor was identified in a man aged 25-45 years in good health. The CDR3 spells CASQDRSSTDTQYF. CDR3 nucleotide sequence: TGTGCCTCACAGGACAGGTCGAGCACAGATACGCAGTATTTT.